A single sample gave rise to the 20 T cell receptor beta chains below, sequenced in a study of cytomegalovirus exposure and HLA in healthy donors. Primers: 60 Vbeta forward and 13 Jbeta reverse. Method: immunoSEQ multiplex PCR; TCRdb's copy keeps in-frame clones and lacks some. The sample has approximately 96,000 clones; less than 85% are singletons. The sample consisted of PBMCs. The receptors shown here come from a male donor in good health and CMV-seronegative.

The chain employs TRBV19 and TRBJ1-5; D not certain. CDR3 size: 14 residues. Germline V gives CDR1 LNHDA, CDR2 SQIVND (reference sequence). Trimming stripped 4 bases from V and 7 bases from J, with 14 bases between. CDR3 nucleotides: TGTGCCAGTAGTACGGCCGTGCCCGGGCAGCCCCAGCATTTT. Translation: CASSTAVPGQPQHF.

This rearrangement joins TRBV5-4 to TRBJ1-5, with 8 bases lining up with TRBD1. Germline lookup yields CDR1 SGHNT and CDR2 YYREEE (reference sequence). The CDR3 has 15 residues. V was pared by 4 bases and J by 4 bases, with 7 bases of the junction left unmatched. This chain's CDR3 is CASSGGTGPNQPQHF. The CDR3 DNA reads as TGTGCCAGCAGCGGGGGGACAGGCCCGAATCAGCCCCAGCATTTT.

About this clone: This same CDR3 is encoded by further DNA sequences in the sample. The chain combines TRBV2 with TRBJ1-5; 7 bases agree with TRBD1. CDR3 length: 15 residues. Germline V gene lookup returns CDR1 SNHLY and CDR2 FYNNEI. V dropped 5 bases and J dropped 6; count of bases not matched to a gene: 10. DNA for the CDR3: TGTGCCAGCAGTCCAACAGGGGTATTTTCTCAGCCCCAGCATTTT. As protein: CASSPTGVFSQPQHF.

CDR3 coding DNA: TGTGCCAGCAGTTTACCTACTGGGTTAAGGGGCGCGGCAGAAGCTTTCTTT. Protein: CASSLPTGLRGAAEAFF. The V gene is TRBV28, the J gene TRBJ1-1; a possible D gene is TRBD1 (5 bases). V gave up 2 bases and J gave up 8 bases, with 24 bases separating them. From germline, CDR1 is MDHEN and CDR2 SYDVKM. The CDR3 runs 17 residues.

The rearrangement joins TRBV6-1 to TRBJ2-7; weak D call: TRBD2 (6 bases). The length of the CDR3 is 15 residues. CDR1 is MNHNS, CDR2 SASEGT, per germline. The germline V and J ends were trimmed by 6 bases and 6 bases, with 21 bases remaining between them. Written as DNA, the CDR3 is TGTGCCAGCAGCCCTCAGCGGAGACGGGAGCGCGAGCAGTACTTC. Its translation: CASSPQRRREREQYF.

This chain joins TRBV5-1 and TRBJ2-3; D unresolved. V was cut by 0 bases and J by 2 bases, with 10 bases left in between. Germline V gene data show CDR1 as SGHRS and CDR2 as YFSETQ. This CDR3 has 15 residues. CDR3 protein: CASSLVNIDTDTQYF. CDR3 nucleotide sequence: TGCGCCAGCAGCTTGGTAAACATCGACACAGATACGCAGTATTTT.

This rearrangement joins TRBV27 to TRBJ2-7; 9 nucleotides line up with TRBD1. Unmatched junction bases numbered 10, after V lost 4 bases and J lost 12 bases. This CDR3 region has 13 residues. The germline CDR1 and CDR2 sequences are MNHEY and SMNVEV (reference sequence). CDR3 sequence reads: CASSSGTGSLSYF. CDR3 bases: TGTGCCAGCAGTTCCGGGACAGGGAGTCTTTCGTACTTC.

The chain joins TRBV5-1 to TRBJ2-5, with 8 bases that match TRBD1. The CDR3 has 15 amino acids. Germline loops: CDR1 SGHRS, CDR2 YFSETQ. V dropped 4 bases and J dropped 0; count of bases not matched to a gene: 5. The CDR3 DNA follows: TGCGCCAGCAGCGAAGGACAGGGAGACCAAGAGACCCAGTACTTC. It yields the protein CASSEGQGDQETQYF. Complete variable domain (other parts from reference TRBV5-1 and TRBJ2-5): KAGVTQTPRYLIKTRGQQVTLSCSPISGHRSVSWYQQTPGQGLQFLFEYFSETQRNKGNFPGRFSGRQFSNSRSEMNVSTLELGDSALYLCASSEGQGDQETQYFGPGTRLLVL.

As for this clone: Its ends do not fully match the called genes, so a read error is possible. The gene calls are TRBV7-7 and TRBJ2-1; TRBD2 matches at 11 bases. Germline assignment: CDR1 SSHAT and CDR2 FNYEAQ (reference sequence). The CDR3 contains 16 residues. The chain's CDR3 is CASSPTSGTSINEQFF. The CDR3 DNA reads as TGTGCTAGCAGCCCGACTAGCGGGACCTCGATCAATGAGCAGTTCTTC. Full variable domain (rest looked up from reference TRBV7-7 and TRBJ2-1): GAGVSQSPRYKVTKRGQDVTLRCDPISSHATLYWYQQALGQGPEFLTYFNYEAQPDKSGLPSDRFSAERPEGSISTLTIQRTEQRDSAMYRCASSPTSGTSINEQFFGPGTRLTVL.

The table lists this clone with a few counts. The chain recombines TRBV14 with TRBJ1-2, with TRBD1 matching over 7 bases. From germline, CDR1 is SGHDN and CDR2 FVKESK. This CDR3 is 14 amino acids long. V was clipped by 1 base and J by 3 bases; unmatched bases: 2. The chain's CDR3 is CASSQGTGDYGYTF. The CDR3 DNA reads TGTGCCAGCAGCCAAGGGACAGGCGACTATGGCTACACCTTC.

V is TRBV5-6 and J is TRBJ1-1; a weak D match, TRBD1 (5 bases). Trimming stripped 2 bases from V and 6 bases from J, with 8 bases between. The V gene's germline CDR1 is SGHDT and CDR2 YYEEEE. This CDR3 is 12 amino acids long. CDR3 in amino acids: CASSFRGAEAFF. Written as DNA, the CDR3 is TGTGCCAGCAGCTTTAGGGGTGCTGAAGCTTTCTTT.

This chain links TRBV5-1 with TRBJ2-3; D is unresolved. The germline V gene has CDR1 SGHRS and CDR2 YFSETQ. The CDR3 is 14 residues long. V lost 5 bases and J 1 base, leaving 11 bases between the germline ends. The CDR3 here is CASSAQIGTDTQYF. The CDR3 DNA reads TGCGCCAGCAGTGCGCAAATTGGCACAGATACGCAGTATTTT.

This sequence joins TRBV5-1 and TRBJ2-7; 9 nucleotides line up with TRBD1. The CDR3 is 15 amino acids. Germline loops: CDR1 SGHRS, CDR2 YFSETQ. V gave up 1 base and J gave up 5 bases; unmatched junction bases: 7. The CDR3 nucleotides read TGCGCCAGCAGCTTGAACCCCGGGACAGGGAACGAGCAGTACTTC. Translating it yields CASSLNPGTGNEQYF.

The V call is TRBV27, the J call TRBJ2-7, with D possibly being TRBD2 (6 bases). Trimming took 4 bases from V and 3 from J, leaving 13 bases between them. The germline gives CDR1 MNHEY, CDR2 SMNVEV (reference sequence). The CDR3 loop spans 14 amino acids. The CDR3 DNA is TGTGCCAGCAGTTACAGCGGGTGGAGCTACGAGCAGTACTTC. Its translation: CASSYSGWSYEQYF.

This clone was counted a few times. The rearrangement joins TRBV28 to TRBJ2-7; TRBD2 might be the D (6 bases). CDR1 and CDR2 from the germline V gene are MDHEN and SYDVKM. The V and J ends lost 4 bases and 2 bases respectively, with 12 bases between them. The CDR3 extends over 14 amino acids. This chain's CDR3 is CASSWGDGTYEQYF. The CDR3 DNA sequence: TGTGCCAGCAGTTGGGGGGACGGAACCTACGAGCAGTACTTC. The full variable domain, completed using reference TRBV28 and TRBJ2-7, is DVKVTQSSRYLVKRTGEKVFLECVQDMDHENMFWYRQDPGLGLRLIYFSYDVKMKEKGDIPEGYSVSREKKERFSLILESASTNQTSMYLCASSWGDGTYEQYFGPGTRLTVT.

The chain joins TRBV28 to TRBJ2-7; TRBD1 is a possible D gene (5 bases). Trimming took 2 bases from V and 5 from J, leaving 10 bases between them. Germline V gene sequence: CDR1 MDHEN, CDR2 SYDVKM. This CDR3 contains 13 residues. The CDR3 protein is CASSLATRDEQYF. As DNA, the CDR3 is TGTGCCAGCAGTTTAGCTACCAGGGACGAGCAGTACTTC.

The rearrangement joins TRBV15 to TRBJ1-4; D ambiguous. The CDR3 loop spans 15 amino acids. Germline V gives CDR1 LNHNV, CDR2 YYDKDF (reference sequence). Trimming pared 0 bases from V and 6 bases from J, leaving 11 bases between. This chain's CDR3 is CATSRDGTTDEKLFF. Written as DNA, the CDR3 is TGTGCCACCAGCAGAGATGGTACTACCGATGAAAAACTGTTTTTT.

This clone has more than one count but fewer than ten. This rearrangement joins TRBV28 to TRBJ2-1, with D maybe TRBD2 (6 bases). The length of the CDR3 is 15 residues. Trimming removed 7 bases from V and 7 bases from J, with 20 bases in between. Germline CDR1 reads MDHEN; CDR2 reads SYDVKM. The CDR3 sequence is CASISVNTGSNEQFF. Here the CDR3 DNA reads TGTGCCAGCATCTCGGTAAACACCGGGAGTAATGAGCAGTTCTTC.

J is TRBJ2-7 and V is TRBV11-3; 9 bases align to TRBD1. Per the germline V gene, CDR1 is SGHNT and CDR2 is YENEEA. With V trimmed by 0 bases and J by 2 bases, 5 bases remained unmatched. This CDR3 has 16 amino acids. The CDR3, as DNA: TGTGCCAGCAGCTTAGATCTTGGGACAGGGACCTACGAGCAGTACTTC. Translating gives CASSLDLGTGTYEQYF. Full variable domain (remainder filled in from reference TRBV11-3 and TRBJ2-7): EAGVVQSPRYKIIEKKQPVAFWCNPISGHNTLYWYLQNLGQGPELLIRYENEEAVDDSQLPKDRFSAERLKGVDSTLKIQPAELGDSAVYLCASSLDLGTGTYEQYFGPGTRLTVT.

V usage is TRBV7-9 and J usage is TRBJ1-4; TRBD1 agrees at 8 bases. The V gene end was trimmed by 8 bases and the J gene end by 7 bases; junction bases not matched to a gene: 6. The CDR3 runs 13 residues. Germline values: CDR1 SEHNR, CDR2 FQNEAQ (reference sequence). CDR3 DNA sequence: TGTGCCAGCGGCTCAGGGGGCTCTGAAAAACTGTTTTTT. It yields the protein CASGSGGSEKLFF.